Below, 9 T cell receptor beta chains from the same sample are listed, as sequenced in a study of blood T cell repertoires in COVID-19. Only in-frame clones appear in the TCRdb table, and some are missing; sequencing was by immunoSEQ multiplex PCR. This table holds some 290,000 clones, nearly 90% found once. Sequenced sample: peripheral blood. The source of these receptors is a woman aged 40 to 50 with COVID-19, enrolled during active disease.

V is TRBV7-3 and J is TRBJ1-1, with D perhaps matching TRBD1 (5 bases). Trimming took 5 bases from V and 5 from J, leaving 12 bases between them. The CDR3 loop spans 13 amino acids. CDR1 and CDR2 from the germline V gene are SGHTA and FQGTGA. CDR3 coding DNA: TGTGCCAGCAGCCTTGGAGGGGTAACTGAAGCTTTCTTT. Its translation is CASSLGGVTEAFF.

The chain uses TRBV6-5 and TRBJ2-1; TRBD1 matches 8 bases. This CDR3 comprises 15 residues. Germline CDR1 reads MNHEY; CDR2 reads SVGAGI. The V and J ends lost 6 bases and 6 bases, in that order; junction bases with no gene match: 10. CDR3 protein: CASSPTGQVFNEQFF. Written as DNA, the CDR3 is TGTGCCAGCAGCCCCACGGGACAGGTCTTCAATGAGCAGTTCTTC.

The J gene is TRBJ2-1, the V gene TRBV5-1; 7 nucleotides line up with TRBD2. The junction had 10 bases not matched to a gene; V was cut back by 4 bases and J by 0 bases. Germline values: CDR1 SGHRS, CDR2 YFSETQ. This CDR3 has 17 residues. CDR3 bases: TGCGCCAGCAGCGCTCTGCGTAGCGGGTCCTCCTACAATGAGCAGTTCTTC. Translating gives CASSALRSGSSYNEQFF.

The rearrangement uses TRBV2 and TRBJ2-4; 9 positions agree with TRBD2. The CDR3 length is 20 residues. Germline V CDR1 and CDR2: SNHLY, FYNNEI. Unmatched junction bases numbered 16, after V lost 2 bases and J lost 2 bases. The CDR3 DNA sequence: TGTGCCAGCAGTGAACGGGTAGCGGGAGTTTCCTTGCAAACCAAAAACATTCAGTACTTC. It codes for CASSERVAGVSLQTKNIQYF.

This clone occurred a few times. This chain connects TRBV9 to TRBJ1-5, with 7 bases fitting TRBD1. This CDR3 has 15 amino acids. With V trimmed by 3 bases and J by 4 bases, 7 bases remained unmatched. The germline gives CDR1 SGDLS, CDR2 YYNGEE. The CDR3 reads CASSGQGGINQPQHF. The CDR3 DNA follows: TGTGCCAGCAGCGGACAGGGAGGTATTAATCAGCCCCAGCATTTT.

The chain couples TRBV6-5 to TRBJ1-3; no firm D call. The CDR3 extends over 15 amino acids. Germline-derived CDR1 and CDR2 are MNHEY and SVGAGI. V was trimmed by 7 bases and J by 0 bases, leaving 13 bases between them. CDR3 DNA: TGTGCCAGCAAATCGAGGGCTACCTCTGGAAACACCATATATTTT. Translating it yields CASKSRATSGNTIYF.

The CDR3: CSVTYSGTSTDTQYF. The CDR3 nucleotides read TGCAGCGTCACGTACAGCGGGACTTCCACAGATACGCAGTATTTT. The J gene is TRBJ2-3, the V gene TRBV29-1; 7 positions match TRBD2. CDR1 is SQVTM and CDR2 is ANQGSEA in the germline V gene. V gave up 6 bases and J gave up 2 bases; unmatched junction bases: 11. The CDR3 consists of 15 residues.

V and J are TRBV6-2 or TRBV6-3 and TRBJ2-1; possibly TRBD2 for D (6 bases). The germline gives CDR1 MNHEY, CDR2 SVGEGT. There are 15 residues in the CDR3. V gave up 5 bases and J gave up 5 bases, with 16 bases separating them. CDR3 residues: CASSTRLEGHNEQFF. The CDR3 nucleotides are TGTGCCAGCAGTACTCGACTGGAGGGTCACAATGAGCAGTTCTTC.

This clone occurred a few times. The genes are TRBV5-1 and TRBJ1-6; 8 bases are shared with TRBD1. CDR3 size: 17 residues. V lost 0 bases to trimming and J lost 7 bases; unmatched junction nucleotides: 9. Per the germline V gene, CDR1 is SGHRS and CDR2 is YFSETQ. CDR3 DNA sequence: TGCGCCAGCAGCTTGGGGGCGCAGGGGGCAGGGAATTCACCCCTCCACTTT. This encodes CASSLGAQGAGNSPLHF.